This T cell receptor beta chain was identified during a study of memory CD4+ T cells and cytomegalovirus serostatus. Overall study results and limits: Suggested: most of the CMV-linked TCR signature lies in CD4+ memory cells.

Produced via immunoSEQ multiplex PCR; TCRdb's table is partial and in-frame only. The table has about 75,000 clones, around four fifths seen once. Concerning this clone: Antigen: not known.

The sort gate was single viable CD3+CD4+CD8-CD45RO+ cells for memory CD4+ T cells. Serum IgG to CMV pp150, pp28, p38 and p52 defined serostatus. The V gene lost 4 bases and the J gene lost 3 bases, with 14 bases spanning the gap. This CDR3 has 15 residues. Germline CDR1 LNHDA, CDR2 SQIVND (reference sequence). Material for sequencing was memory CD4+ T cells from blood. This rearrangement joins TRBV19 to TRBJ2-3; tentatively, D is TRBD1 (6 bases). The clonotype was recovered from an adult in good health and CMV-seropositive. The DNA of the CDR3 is TGTGCCAGTAGTACTAAGACAGGAGGAACAGATACGCAGTATTTT. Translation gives CASSTKTGGTDTQYF. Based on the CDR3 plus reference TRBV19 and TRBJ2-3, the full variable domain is DGGITQSPKYLFRKEGQNVTLSCEQNLNHDAMYWYRQDPGQGLRLIYYSQIVNDFQKGDIAEGYSVSREKKESFPLTVTSAQKNPTAFYLCASSTKTGGTDTQYFGPGTRLTVL.